Below are 25 T cell receptor beta chains sequenced from a single sample in a study of tumor-infiltrating lymphocytes in primary liver carcinoma. Blood RNA originated from unsorted whole blood, with germline DNA additionally extracted. A constant-region primer served to make TCR beta cDNA from roughly 500 ng total RNA. Three nested multiplex PCR rounds, a slightly modified ARM-PCR, produced the libraries for TCR beta. For around 11 cycles apiece, the opening two PCR rounds ran with TRBV1-TRBV30 forward primers and a C-beta reverse primer. MiXCR, applied by TCRdb to the multiplex PCR reads, yields one record per CDR3 protein. The sample has about 320,000 distinct CDR3 sequences, 50% to 75% seen once. Sequenced: peripheral blood. The receptors were sampled from a woman aged 25-40 years with primary liver carcinoma and hepatitis B virus infection.

This chain links TRBV29-1 with TRBJ1-1, with 7 bases fitting TRBD1. The CDR3 runs to 13 residues. CDR1 is SQVTM and CDR2 is ANQGSEA in the germline V gene. The CDR3 sequence is CSVRDRTNTEAFF. CDR3 coding DNA: TGCAGTGTCAGGGACAGAACTAACACTGAAGCTTTCTTT.

In this sample, this clonotype turned up once. The junction shows a germline mismatch at one end, possibly a read error. V and J are TRBV7-8 and TRBJ2-7, with D perhaps matching TRBD2 (6 bases). CDR1 SGHVS and CDR2 FQNEAQ come from the germline V gene. CDR3 size: 14 residues. CDR3 loop: CASNLLGEDYEQYF. The CDR3 region has the DNA TGTGCCAGCAACTTACTAGGGGAGGACTACGAGCAGTACTTC.

This clonotype was seen more than once but under ten times. The rearrangement joins TRBV6-2 or TRBV6-3 to TRBJ1-3; D is perhaps TRBD1 (6 bases). V dropped 5 bases and J dropped 0 bases, with 8 bases sitting between them. CDR1 and CDR2 from the germline V gene are MNHEY and SVGEGT. The length of the CDR3 is 14 residues. This chain's CDR3 is CASSPGASGNTIYF. CDR3 nucleotides: TGTGCCAGCAGTCCGGGGGCCTCTGGAAACACCATATATTTT.

With respect to this clonotype: Given a much more abundant clone one base away, this may be a read error. The genes are TRBV29-1 and TRBJ2-7; 8 nucleotides align to TRBD2. Germline V CDR1 and CDR2: SQVTM, ANQGSEA. This CDR3 has 11 residues. CDR3 residues: CIAGTSYEQYF. The CDR3 nucleotides are TGCATCGCCGGGACTAGCTACGAGCAGTACTTC.

This clonotype appeared many times. The rearrangement uses TRBV6-5 and TRBJ1-3, with D unresolved. V dropped 0 bases and J dropped 0 bases, with 9 bases sitting between them. In germline, CDR1 is MNHEY, CDR2 SVGAGI. This CDR3 contains 16 residues. The CDR3 DNA reads TGTGCCAGCAGTTACTCAGGCTCAAGCTCTGGAAACACCATATATTTT. Amino acid sequence: CASSYSGSSSGNTIYF.

For this clonotype: It may be a read error: a sequence one base away is much more abundant. The conserved closing phenylalanine or tryptophan is absent in this CDR3, likely reflecting a read error. The J gene is TRBJ2-1, the V gene TRBV12-3 or TRBV12-4; 7 nucleotides agree with TRBD2. Germline trimming cut 5 bases from V and 6 bases from J; bases unmatched to any gene: 13. The CDR3 is 16 amino acids. The CDR3: CASSPRLANIRNEQFL. The CDR3 nucleotides are TGTGCCAGCAGTCCCAGACTAGCCAACATCCGCAATGAGCAGTTCTTA.

This chain joins TRBV7-9 and TRBJ2-2; D unclear. The CDR3 has 13 amino acids. Trimming took 2 bases from V and 5 from J, leaving 6 bases between them. Per germline, CDR1 SEHNR and CDR2 FQNEAQ (reference sequence). The CDR3 region is CASSLHITGELFF. Written as DNA, the CDR3 is TGTGCCAGCAGCTTACACATAACCGGGGAGCTGTTTTTT. Supplemented by reference TRBV7-9 and TRBJ2-2, the full variable domain reads DTGVSQNPRHKITKRGQNVTFRCDPISEHNRLYWYRQTLGQGPEFLTYFQNEAQLEKSRLLSDRFSAERPKGSFSTLEIQRTEQGDSAMYLCASSLHITGELFFGEGSRLTVL.

Of note for this clonotype: A much bigger clone sits one base away, suggesting this may be a read error. The chain employs TRBV4-1 and TRBJ2-4; TRBD1 matches at 8 bases. This CDR3 contains 15 residues. Per germline, CDR1 MGHRA and CDR2 YSYEKL. V dropped 1 base and J dropped 7; count of bases not matched to a gene: 6. CDR3 in amino acids: CASSQAGGLGNIQYF. CDR3 coding DNA: TGCGCCAGCAGCCAAGCAGGGGGCCTAGGGAACATTCAGTACTTC.

Worth noting for this clonotype: An end of the junction differs from the germline gene, which may be a read error. The chain is built from TRBV28 and TRBJ1-2; 9 bases match TRBD1. Germline lookup yields CDR1 MDHEN and CDR2 SYDVKM. CDR3 length: 13 amino acids. CDR3 nucleotides: TGTGCCAGCAGTCGAGGGACAGGGTATGGCTACACCTTT. As protein: CASSRGTGYGYTF.

Turning to this clonotype: One end of the junction is discordant with germline, which a read error may explain. The chain uses TRBV11-3 and TRBJ1-1; 7 bases fit TRBD1. This CDR3 contains 17 residues. The germline gives CDR1 SGHNT, CDR2 YENEEA. CDR3 DNA sequence: TGTGTCAGCAGCTCCCTGGACAGGCGGGAGAAGGGCACTGAAGCTTTCTTT. It is translated as CVSSSLDRREKGTEAFF.

As regards this clonotype: The junction and the germline gene differ at one end; a read error may be behind it. The rearrangement joins TRBV11-1 to TRBJ2-2; maybe TRBD2 (5 bases). This CDR3 is built from 16 residues. Germline CDR1 SGHAT, CDR2 FQDESV (reference sequence). The CDR3 DNA follows: TGTGCCAGCAGCAGGGTTATGGCGAGAATGTCCGGGAAGCTGTTTTTT. Its protein product is CASSRVMARMSGKLFF. Full variable domain (outside the CDR3, taken from reference TRBV11-1 and TRBJ2-2): EAEVAQSPRYKITEKSQAVAFWCDPISGHATLYWYRQILGQGPELLVQFQDESVVDDSQLPKDRFSAERLKGVDSTLKIQPAELGDSAMYLCASSRVMARMSGKLFFGEGSRLTVL.

Turning to this clonotype: One junction end does not reproduce the germline sequence, and a read error may be involved. The chain is built from TRBV6-1 and TRBJ2-4; 11 positions match TRBD2. There are 18 residues in the CDR3. CDR1 and CDR2 (germline): MNHNS, SASEGT. DNA for the CDR3: TGTGCCAGCAGGGCGGGACTAGCGGACAGGTTAGCCAAAAACATTCGGTACTTC. Translation gives CASRAGLADRLAKNIRYF.

This clonotype showed up just a few times. The rearrangement joins TRBV6-5 to TRBJ1-1; D is perhaps TRBD1 (6 bases). Trimming cost V 8 bases and J 2 bases, with 12 bases left between them. Per germline, CDR1 MNHEY and CDR2 SVGAGI. This CDR3 comprises 13 residues. CDR3: CASLGHLNTEAFF. For the CDR3, the DNA is TGTGCCAGCTTGGGACACCTCAACACTGAAGCTTTCTTT.

Remarks on this clonotype: A single base separates this from a much larger clone, so it may be a read error. This chain uses TRBV6-1 with TRBJ2-3; 8 bases align to TRBD1. The germline V gene has CDR1 MNHNS and CDR2 SASEGT. CDR3 length equals 15 residues. The CDR3: CAGSERDRFTDTQYF. The CDR3 coding sequence is TGTGCCGGCAGTGAACGGGACAGGTTCACAGATACGCAGTATTTT.

About this clonotype: A much larger clone lies a single base off, so this may be a read error. The chain employs TRBV4-3 and TRBJ2-7; TRBD1 matches 8 bases. The CDR3 consists of 16 residues. CDR1 is LGHNA, CDR2 YSLEER, per germline. The CDR3 region has the DNA TGCCCCAGCAGCCAAGGGCGCAGGGGGCTAGCCTACGAGCAGTACTTC. Translating gives CPSSQGRRGLAYEQYF.

The chain employs TRBV30 and TRBJ1-1; D unresolved. The germline gives CDR1 GTSNPN, CDR2 SVGIG (reference sequence). This CDR3 comprises 13 residues. V shed 4 bases and J shed 0 bases, with 9 bases lying between them. The CDR3 DNA is TGTGCCTGGACAGCGTCTATGAACACTGAAGCTTTCTTT. It specifies CAWTASMNTEAFF.

The chain couples TRBV6-2 or TRBV6-3 to TRBJ1-5, with TRBD1 identical over 9 bases. The CDR3 has 16 amino acids. With V trimmed by 5 bases and J by 1 base, 6 bases remained unmatched. The germline gives CDR1 MNHEY, CDR2 SVGEGT. The CDR3 sequence: CASSPLQGASNQPQHF. The CDR3 region has the DNA TGTGCCAGCAGTCCCCTACAGGGGGCAAGCAATCAGCCCCAGCATTTT.

The chain combines TRBV12-3 or TRBV12-4 with TRBJ1-2; no firm D call. Trimming removed 11 bases from V and 7 bases from J, with 20 bases in between. CDR3 length equals 13 residues. CDR3 nucleotide sequence: TGTGCCGGTCGTCGTGGGGAGTTGGGTGGCTACACCTTC. This sequence encodes CAGRRGELGGYTF.

This clonotype was detected a few times. The chain employs TRBV6-1 and TRBJ1-2; no definite D call. CDR1 MNHNS and CDR2 SASEGT come from the germline V gene. This CDR3 has 15 residues. The V and J ends lost 7 bases and 7 bases respectively, with 22 bases between them. The CDR3 protein is CASKEMDGIPIGYTF. The CDR3 DNA sequence: TGTGCCAGCAAGGAGATGGACGGGATTCCCATTGGCTACACCTTC.

The V gene is TRBV21-1, the J gene TRBJ2-5. TRBV21-1 is a known pseudogene. The CDR3 covers 13 residues. CDR3 in DNA: TGTGCCAGCAGCATGGTAAAGCAAGAGACCCAGTACTTC. This codes for CASSMVKQETQYF.

In regard to this clonotype: Given a much more abundant clone one base away, this may be a read error. This sequence joins TRBV29-1 and TRBJ1-2, with TRBD1 as a possible D gene (5 bases). Trimming removed 7 bases at V and 8 bases at J, with 20 bases between. The CDR3 loop spans 13 amino acids. In germline, CDR1 is SQVTM, CDR2 ANQGSEA. The CDR3 sequence is CSAGMDTGGGYTF. The CDR3 bases are TGCAGCGCCGGCATGGACACGGGGGGAGGCTACACCTTC.

Comment on this clonotype: Its ends do not fully match the called genes, so a read error is possible. This chain uses TRBV11-2 with TRBJ2-1; the match to TRBD2 covers 8 bases. The CDR3 is 17 amino acids. In germline, CDR1 is SGHAT, CDR2 FQNNGV. CDR3 DNA: TGTGCCAGCAGCTTAGATAGGGGCGGGAGGTTCTACAATGAGGAGTTCTTC. Its translation: CASSLDRGGRFYNEEFF.

As for this clonotype: At one end the junction does not follow the germline gene, possibly because of a read error. V usage is TRBV29-1 and J usage is TRBJ2-7; D might be TRBD1 (6 bases). CDR3 length equals 12 residues. Germline V CDR1 and CDR2: SQVTM, ANQGSEA. CDR3 protein: CSVEDHGQGQCF. The CDR3 region has the DNA TGCAGCGTTGAAGATCACGGGCAGGGGCAGTGCTTC.

This sequence joins TRBV11-2 and TRBJ2-7, with 9 bases identical to TRBD2. Germline assignment: CDR1 SGHAT and CDR2 FQNNGV. Trimming took 6 bases from V and 4 from J; bases not matched to a gene: 13. The CDR3 consists of 16 residues. This CDR3 reads CASRRMGSSGNYEQYF. The CDR3 DNA reads as TGTGCCAGCAGAAGGATGGGGTCTAGCGGGAATTACGAGCAGTACTTC.

V and J are TRBV6-6 and TRBJ1-3; the D is unclear. There are 12 residues in the CDR3. V was clipped by 8 bases and J by 7 bases, with 12 bases between them. Germline lookup yields CDR1 MNHNY and CDR2 SVGAGI (reference sequence). The CDR3 is CASQLFGNTIYF. The CDR3 DNA reads as TGTGCCAGCCAACTTTTCGGGAACACCATATATTTT.